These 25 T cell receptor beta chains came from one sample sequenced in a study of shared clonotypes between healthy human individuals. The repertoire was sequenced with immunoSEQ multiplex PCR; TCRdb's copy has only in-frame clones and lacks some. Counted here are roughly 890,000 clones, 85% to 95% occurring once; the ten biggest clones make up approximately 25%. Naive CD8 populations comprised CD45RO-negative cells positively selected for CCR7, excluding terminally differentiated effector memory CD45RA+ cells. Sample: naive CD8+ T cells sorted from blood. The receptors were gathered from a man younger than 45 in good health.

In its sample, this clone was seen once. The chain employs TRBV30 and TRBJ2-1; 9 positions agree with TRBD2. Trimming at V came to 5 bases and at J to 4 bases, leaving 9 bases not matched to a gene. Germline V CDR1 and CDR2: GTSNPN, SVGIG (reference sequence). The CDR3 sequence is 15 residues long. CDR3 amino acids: CAWECSGSGYNEQFF. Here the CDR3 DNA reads TGTGCCTGGGAATGTAGCGGGAGCGGTTACAATGAGCAGTTCTTC.

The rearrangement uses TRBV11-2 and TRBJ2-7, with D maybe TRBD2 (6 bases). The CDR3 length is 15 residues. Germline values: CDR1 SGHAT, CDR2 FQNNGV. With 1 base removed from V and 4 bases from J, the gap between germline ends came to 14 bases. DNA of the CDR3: TGTGCCAGCAGCTTAGGGCCGGGACTCAATTACGAGCAGTACTTC. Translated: CASSLGPGLNYEQYF.

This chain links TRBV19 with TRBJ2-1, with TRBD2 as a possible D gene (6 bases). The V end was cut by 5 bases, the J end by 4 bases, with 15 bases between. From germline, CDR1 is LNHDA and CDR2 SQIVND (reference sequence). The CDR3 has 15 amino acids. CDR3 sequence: CASSALGGWYNEQFF. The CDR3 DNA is TGTGCCAGTAGTGCTCTAGGAGGGTGGTACAATGAGCAGTTCTTC.

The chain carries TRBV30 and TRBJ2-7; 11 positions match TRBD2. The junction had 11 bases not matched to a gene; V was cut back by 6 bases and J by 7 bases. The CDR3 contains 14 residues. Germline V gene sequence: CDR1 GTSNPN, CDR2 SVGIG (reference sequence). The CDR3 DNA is TGTGCCTGTCAGGGACTAGCGGCATTGGGAGAGCAGTACTTC. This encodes CACQGLAALGEQYF.

In DNA, the CDR3 is TGTGCCAGCATCAAAACCCCTATGGATACTGAAGCTTTCTTT. This sequence encodes CASIKTPMDTEAFF. The chain has TRBV28 and TRBJ1-1; D call uncertain. This CDR3 is built from 14 residues. Germline lookup yields CDR1 MDHEN and CDR2 SYDVKM. V lost 7 bases and J 5 bases, leaving 17 bases between the germline ends.

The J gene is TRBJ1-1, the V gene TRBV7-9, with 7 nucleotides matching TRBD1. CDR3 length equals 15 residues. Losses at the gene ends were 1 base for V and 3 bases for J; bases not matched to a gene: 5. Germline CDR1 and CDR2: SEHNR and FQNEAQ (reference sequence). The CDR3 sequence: CASSLERGLDTEAFF. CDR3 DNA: TGTGCCAGCAGCTTAGAAAGGGGGCTTGACACTGAAGCTTTCTTT.

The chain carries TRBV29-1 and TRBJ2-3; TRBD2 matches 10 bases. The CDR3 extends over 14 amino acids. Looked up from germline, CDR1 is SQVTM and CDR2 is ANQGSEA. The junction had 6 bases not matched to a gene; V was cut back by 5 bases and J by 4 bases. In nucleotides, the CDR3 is TGCAGCGTTTTAGCGGGAGGACCACCAGATACGCAGTATTTT. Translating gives CSVLAGGPPDTQYF.

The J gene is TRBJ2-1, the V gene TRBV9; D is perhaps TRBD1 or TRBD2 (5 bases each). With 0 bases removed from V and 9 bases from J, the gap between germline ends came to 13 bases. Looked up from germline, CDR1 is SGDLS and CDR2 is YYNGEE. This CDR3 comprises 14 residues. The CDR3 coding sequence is TGTGCCAGCAGCGTAGTCGAGGGGCGTCGTGAGCAGTTCTTC. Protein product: CASSVVEGRREQFF.

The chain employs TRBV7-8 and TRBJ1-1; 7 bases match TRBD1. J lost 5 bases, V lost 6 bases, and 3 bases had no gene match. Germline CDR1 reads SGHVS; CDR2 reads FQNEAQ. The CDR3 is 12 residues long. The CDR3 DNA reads TGTGCCAGCAGGGCGGGACAGACTGAAGCTTTCTTT. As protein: CASRAGQTEAFF.

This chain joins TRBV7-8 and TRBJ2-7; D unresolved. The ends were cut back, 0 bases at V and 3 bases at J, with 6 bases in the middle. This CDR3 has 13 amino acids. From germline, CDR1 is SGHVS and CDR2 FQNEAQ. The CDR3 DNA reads TGTGCCAGCAGCTTAGCCCAATTCTACGAGCAGTACTTC. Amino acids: CASSLAQFYEQYF.

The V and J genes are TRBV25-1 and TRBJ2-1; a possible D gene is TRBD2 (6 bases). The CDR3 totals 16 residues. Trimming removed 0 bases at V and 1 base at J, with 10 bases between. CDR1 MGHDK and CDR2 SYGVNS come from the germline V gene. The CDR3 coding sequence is TGTGCCAGCAGTGAATATCGCGGGACTTCCTACAATGAGCAGTTCTTC. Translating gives CASSEYRGTSYNEQFF. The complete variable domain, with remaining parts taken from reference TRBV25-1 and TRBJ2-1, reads EADIYQTPRYLVIGTGKKITLECSQTMGHDKMYWYQQDPGMELHLIHYSYGVNSTEKGDLSSESTVSRIRTEHFPLTLESARPSHTSQYLCASSEYRGTSYNEQFFGPGTRLTVL.

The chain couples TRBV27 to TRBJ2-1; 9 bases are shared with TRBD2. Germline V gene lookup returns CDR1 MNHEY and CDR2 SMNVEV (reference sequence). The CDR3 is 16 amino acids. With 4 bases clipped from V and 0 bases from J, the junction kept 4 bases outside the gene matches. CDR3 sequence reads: CASSSLAGSSYNEQFF. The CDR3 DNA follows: TGTGCCAGCAGTTCCCTAGCGGGATCCTCCTACAATGAGCAGTTCTTC.

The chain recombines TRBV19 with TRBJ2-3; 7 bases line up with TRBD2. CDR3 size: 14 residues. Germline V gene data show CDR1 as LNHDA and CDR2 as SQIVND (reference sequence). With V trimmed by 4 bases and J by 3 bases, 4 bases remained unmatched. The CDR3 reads CASSTREFTDTQYF. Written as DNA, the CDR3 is TGTGCCAGTAGTACGCGGGAGTTTACAGATACGCAGTATTTT.

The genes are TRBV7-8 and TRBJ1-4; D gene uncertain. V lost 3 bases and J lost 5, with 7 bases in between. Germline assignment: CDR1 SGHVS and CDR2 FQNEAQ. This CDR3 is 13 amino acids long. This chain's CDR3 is CASSFWQNEKLFF. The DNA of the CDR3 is TGTGCCAGCAGCTTTTGGCAAAATGAAAAACTGTTTTTT.

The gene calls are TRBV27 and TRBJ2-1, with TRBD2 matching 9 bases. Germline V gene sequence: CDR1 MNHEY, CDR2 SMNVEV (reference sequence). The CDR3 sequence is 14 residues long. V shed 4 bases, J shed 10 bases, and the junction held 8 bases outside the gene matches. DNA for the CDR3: TGTGCCAGCAGTTCGGGACTAGCCAGAGTGGAGCAGTTCTTC. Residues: CASSSGLARVEQFF.

The DNA of the CDR3 is TGCGCCAGCAGTGACCCCTGGGAAGCGGCCACGAGGGATACGCAGTATTTT. Protein: CASSDPWEAATRDTQYF. The chain combines TRBV10-2 with TRBJ2-3, with TRBD2 as a possible D gene (5 bases). V lost 3 bases and J lost 6, with 22 bases in between. CDR1 and CDR2 (germline): WSHSY, SAAADI. The CDR3 is 17 residues long.

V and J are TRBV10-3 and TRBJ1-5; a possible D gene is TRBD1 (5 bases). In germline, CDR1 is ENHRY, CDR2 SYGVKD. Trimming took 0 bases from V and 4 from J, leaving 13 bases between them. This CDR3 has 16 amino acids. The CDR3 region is CAISESSGSGNQPQHF. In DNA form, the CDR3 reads TGTGCCATCAGTGAGTCGAGTGGGTCAGGGAATCAGCCCCAGCATTTT.

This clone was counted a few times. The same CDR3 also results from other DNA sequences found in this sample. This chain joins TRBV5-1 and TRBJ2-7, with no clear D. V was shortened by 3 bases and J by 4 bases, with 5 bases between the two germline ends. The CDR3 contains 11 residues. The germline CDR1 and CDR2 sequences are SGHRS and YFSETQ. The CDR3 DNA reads TGCGCCAGCAGCTCCGAGTACGAGCAGTACTTC. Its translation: CASSSEYEQYF.

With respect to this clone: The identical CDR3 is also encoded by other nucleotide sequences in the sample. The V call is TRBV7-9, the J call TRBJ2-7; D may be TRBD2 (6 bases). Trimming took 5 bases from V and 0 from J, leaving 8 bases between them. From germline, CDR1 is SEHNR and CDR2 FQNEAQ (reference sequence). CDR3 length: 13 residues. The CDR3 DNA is TGTGCCAGCAGCCCGGGAGACTCCTACGAGCAGTACTTC. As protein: CASSPGDSYEQYF.

CDR3 nucleotides: TGTGCCAGCAGTTTATCGGCCGGGACTTTACACCTTGGGGAGCTGTTTTTT. Its translation: CASSLSAGTLHLGELFF. V usage is TRBV27 and J usage is TRBJ2-2, with TRBD2 as a possible D gene (6 bases). Trimming left V 0 bases short and J 8 bases short, with 19 bases between. Germline-derived CDR1 and CDR2 are MNHEY and SMNVEV (reference sequence). The CDR3 length is 17 residues.

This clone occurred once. In DNA form, the CDR3 reads TGTGCCAGTACCCTGACGGTGAACTATGGCTACACCTTC. Translation gives CASTLTVNYGYTF. The rearrangement links TRBV19 to TRBJ1-2; D remains unclear. The CDR3 contains 13 residues. The V and J ends lost 7 bases and 2 bases respectively, with 11 bases between them. Germline V CDR1 and CDR2: LNHDA, SQIVND (reference sequence).

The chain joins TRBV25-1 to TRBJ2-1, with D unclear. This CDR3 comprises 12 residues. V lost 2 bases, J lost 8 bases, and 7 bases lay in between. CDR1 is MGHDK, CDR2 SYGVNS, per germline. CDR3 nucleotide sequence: TGTGCCAGCAGTGAAACGAACCATGAGCAGTTCTTC. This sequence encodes CASSETNHEQFF.

The DNA for the CDR3 is TGTGCCAGCAGCGCGACAGTGAACACCGGGGAGCTGTTTTTT. This codes for CASSATVNTGELFF. The chain recombines TRBV7-8 with TRBJ2-2; D perhaps matches TRBD1 (5 bases). V shed 5 bases and J shed 1 base, with 8 bases lying between them. CDR3 length: 14 amino acids. The germline V gene encodes CDR1 SGHVS and CDR2 FQNEAQ.

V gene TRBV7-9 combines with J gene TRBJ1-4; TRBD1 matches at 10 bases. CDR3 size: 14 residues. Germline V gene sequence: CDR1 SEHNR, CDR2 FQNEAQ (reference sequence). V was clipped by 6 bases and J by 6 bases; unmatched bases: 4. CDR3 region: CASRPGTGDEKLFF. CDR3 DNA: TGTGCCAGCAGGCCAGGGACAGGGGATGAAAAACTGTTTTTT.

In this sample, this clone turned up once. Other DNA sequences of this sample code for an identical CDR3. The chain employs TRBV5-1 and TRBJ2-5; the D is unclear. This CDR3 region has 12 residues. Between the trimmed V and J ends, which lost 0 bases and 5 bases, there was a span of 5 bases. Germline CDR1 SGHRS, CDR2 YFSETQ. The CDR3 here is CASSLAQETQYF. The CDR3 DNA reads TGCGCCAGCAGCTTGGCCCAGGAGACCCAGTACTTC.